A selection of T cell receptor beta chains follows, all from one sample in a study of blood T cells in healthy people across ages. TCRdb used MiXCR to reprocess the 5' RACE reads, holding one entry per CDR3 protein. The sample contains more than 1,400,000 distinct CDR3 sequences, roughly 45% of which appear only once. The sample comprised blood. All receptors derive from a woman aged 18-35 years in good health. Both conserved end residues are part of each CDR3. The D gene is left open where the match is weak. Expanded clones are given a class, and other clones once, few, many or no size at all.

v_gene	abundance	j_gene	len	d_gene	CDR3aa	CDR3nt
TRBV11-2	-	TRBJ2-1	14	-	CASKLGRTNNEQFF	TGTGCCAGCAAGTTGGGACGGACCAACAATGAGCAGTTCTTC
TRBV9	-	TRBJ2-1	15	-	CAGSVDFSSYNEQFF	TGTGCCGGCAGCGTGGACTTCTCCTCCTACAATGAGCAGTTCTTC
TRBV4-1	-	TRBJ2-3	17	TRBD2	CASSLRNGGAMADTQYF	TGCGCCAGCAGCTTACGAAACGGGGGGGCCATGGCAGATACGCAGTATTTT
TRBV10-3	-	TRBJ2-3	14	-	CAISEAEHTDTQYF	TGTGCCATCAGTGAAGCAGAGCACACAGATACGCAGTATTTT
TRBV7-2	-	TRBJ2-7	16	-	CASSLGGWGEGYEQYF	TGTGCCAGCAGCTTAGGTGGCTGGGGTGAGGGCTACGAGCAGTACTTC
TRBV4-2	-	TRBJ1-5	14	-	CASSRTDSDQPQHF	TGTGCCAGCAGCCGAACTGACAGTGATCAGCCCCAGCATTTT
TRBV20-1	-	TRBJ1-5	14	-	CSAGVSGGIQPQHF	TGCAGTGCTGGGGTGTCTGGGGGCATTCAGCCCCAGCATTTT
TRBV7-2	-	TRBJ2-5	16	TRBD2	CASSFYHSGSGNEQYF	TGTGCCAGCAGCTTCTACCATAGCGGGAGTGGGAATGAGCAGTACTTC
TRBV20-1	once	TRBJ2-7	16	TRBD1	CSAREGGQEKPYEQYF	TGCAGTGCTAGAGAGGGGGGACAGGAGAAACCCTACGAGCAGTACTTC
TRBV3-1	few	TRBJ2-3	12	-	CASSGLRDQQYF	TGTGCCAGCAGCGGACTCCGGGATCAGCAGTATTTT
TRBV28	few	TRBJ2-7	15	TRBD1	CASSSTGGATYEQYF	TGTGCCAGCAGTTCGACAGGGGGCGCTACCTACGAGCAGTACTTC
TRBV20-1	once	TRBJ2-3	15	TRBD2	CSAHPSSGRGDTQYF	TGCAGTGCCCACCCTTCTAGCGGGAGAGGAGATACGCAGTATTTT
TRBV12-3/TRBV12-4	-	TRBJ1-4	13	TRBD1	CASSLQGGEKLFF	TGTGCCAGCAGTTTACAGGGGGGTGAAAAACTGTTTTTT
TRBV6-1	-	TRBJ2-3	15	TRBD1	CASYSGTGGKDTQYF	TGTGCCAGCTACTCCGGGACAGGGGGGAAAGATACGCAGTATTTT
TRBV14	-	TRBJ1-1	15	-	CASSQPDRENTEAFF	TGTGCCAGCAGCCAACCCGACAGAGAGAACACTGAAGCTTTCTTT
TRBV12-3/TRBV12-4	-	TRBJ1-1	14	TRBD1	CASSATGGLAEAFF	TGTGCCAGCAGTGCCACAGGGGGCCTAGCTGAAGCTTTCTTT
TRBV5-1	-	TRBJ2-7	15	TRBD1	CASSAWTGGTYEQYF	TGCGCCAGCAGCGCCTGGACAGGGGGTACCTACGAGCAGTACTTC
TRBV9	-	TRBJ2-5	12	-	CASSASQGTQYF	TGTGCCAGCAGCGCCTCGCAAGGGACCCAGTACTTC
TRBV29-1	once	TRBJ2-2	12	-	CSAARGSGELFF	TGCAGCGCAGCCCGGGGGTCCGGGGAGCTGTTTTTT
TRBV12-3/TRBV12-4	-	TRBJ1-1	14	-	CASSFRPEGAEAFF	TGTGCCAGCAGTTTCAGGCCTGAGGGGGCTGAAGCTTTCTTT
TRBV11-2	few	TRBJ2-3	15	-	CASSVEFLSTDTQYF	TGTGCCAGCAGTGTTGAGTTTCTTAGCACAGATACGCAGTATTTT
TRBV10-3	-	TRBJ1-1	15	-	CAISEIHRMNTEAFF	TGTGCCATCAGTGAAATACACAGAATGAACACTGAAGCTTTCTTT
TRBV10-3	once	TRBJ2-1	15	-	CAISVAAGSYNEQFF	TGTGCCATCAGTGTAGCGGCCGGCTCCTACAATGAGCAGTTCTTC
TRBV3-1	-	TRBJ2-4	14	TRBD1	CASSQATGADIQYF	TGTGCCAGCAGCCAAGCGACAGGGGCGGACATTCAGTACTTC
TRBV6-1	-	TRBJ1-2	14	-	CASSDGGLGYGYTF	TGTGCCAGCAGTGACGGGGGGCTTGGTTATGGCTACACCTTC
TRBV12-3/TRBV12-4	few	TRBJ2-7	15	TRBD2	CASSRSGAQRYEQYF	TGTGCCAGCAGTAGGAGCGGGGCACAAAGATACGAGCAGTACTTC
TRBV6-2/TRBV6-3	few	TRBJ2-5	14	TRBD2	CASSKDLGAGEQYF	TGTGCCAGCAGTAAGGACTTGGGAGCGGGAGAGCAGTACTTC
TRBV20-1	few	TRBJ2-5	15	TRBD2	CSARGLLAGEETQYF	TGCAGTGCTAGAGGTCTACTAGCGGGGGAAGAGACCCAGTACTTC
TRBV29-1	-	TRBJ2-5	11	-	CSVVYGNEQYF	TGCAGCGTTGTTTACGGAAATGAGCAGTACTTC
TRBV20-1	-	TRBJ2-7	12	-	CSAVDRSYKQYF	TGCAGTGCGGTTGACCGCTCCTACAAGCAGTACTTC
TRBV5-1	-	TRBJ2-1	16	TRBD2	CASSGESGGSYNEQFF	TGCGCCAGCAGCGGAGAAAGCGGGGGCTCCTACAATGAGCAGTTCTTC
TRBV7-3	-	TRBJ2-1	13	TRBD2	CASSALAAGEQFF	TGTGCCAGCAGCGCACTAGCGGCGGGTGAGCAGTTCTTC
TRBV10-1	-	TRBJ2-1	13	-	CASSEQKYNEQFF	TGCGCCAGCAGTGAGCAGAAGTACAATGAGCAGTTCTTC
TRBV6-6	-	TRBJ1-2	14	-	CASSQPEGLYGYTF	TGTGCCAGCAGTCAACCAGAGGGCCTCTATGGCTACACCTTC